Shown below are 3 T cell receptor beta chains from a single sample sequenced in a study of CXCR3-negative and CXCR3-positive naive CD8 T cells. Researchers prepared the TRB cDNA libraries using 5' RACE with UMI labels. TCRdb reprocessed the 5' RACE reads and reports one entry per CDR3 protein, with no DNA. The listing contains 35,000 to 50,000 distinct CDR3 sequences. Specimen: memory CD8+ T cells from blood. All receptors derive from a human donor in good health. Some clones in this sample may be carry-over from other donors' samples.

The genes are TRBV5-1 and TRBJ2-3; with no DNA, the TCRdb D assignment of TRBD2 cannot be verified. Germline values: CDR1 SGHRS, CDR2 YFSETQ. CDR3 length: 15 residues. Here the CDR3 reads CASSSSGGAGDTQYF.

The CDR3 loop reads CSAVSGGDYNEQFF. The genes are TRBV20-1 and TRBJ2-1; the D call of TRBD2 rests on TCRdb alone, since no DNA is present to check it. Per the germline V gene, CDR1 is DFQATT and CDR2 is SNEGSKA (reference sequence). The CDR3 runs to 14 residues.

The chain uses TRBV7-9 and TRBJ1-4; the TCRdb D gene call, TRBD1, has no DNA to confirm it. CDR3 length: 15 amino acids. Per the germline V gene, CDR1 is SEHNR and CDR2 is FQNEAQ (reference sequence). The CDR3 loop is CASSSPTGVNEKLFF.